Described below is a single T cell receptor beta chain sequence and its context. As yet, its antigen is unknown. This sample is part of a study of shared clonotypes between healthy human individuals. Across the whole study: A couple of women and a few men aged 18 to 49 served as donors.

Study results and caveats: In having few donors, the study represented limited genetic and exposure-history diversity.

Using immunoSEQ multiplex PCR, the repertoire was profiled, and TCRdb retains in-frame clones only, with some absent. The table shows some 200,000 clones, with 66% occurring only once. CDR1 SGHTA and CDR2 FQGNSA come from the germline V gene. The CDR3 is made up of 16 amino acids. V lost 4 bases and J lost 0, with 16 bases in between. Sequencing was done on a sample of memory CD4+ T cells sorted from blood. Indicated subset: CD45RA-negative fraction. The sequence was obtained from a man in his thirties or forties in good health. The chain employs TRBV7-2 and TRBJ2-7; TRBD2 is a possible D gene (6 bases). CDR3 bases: TGTGCCAGCAGCTCGAGGCGGGGAAGGAGCTCCTACGAGCAGTACTTC. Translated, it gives CASSSRRGRSSYEQYF.